This TCR beta chain derives from a study of blood T cell repertoires in COVID-19. Overall study: Spain, Italy and the United States supplied samples that represented acute and convalescent COVID-19. T cells, B-cell-depleted T cells, or PBMCs supplied cDNA or gDNA.

Sequencing was performed with immunoSEQ multiplex PCR; in TCRdb, only in-frame clones are kept and a portion is missing. This sample yields about 100,000 clones, of which approximately 86% are seen a single time; over 1.5% belongs to the top ten. Germline CDR1 reads SGHTA; CDR2 reads FQGNSA. Trimming cost V 5 bases and J 7 bases, with 17 bases left between them. The CDR3 extends over 14 amino acids. This chain connects TRBV7-2 to TRBJ2-5; D gene ambiguous. Source material: peripheral blood. The source is a man older than 75 with acute or convalescent COVID-19. In DNA, the CDR3 is TGTGCCAGCAGCCTCGCAGGCCCACTTGGGACCCAGTACTTC. Translation: CASSLAGPLGTQYF.